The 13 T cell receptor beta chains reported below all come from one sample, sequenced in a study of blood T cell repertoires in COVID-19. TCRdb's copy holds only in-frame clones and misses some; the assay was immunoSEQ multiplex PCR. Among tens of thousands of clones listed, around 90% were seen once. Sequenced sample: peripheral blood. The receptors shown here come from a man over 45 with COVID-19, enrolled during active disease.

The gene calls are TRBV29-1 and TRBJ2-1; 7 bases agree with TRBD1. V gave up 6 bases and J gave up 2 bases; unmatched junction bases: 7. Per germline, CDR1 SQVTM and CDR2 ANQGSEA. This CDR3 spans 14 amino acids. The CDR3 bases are TGCAGCGTCATAGACAGGGTTACCTACAATGAGCAGTTCTTC. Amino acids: CSVIDRVTYNEQFF.

The CDR3 sequence is CASSKKDLGTDTQYF. In DNA, the CDR3 is TGTGCCAGCAGCAAGAAGGACTTAGGAACAGATACGCAGTATTTT. V and J are TRBV14 and TRBJ2-3, with D maybe TRBD2 (5 bases). The CDR3 sequence is 15 residues long. V was clipped by 5 bases and J by 3 bases, with 15 bases between them. CDR1 and CDR2 (germline): SGHDN, FVKESK.

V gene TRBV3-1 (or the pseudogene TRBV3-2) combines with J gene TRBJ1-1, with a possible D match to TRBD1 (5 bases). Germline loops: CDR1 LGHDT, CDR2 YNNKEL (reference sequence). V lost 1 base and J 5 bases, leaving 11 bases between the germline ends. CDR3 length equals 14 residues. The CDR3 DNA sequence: TGTGCCAGCAGCCAAGTTCACGCAGGGACTGAAGCTTTCTTT. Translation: CASSQVHAGTEAFF.

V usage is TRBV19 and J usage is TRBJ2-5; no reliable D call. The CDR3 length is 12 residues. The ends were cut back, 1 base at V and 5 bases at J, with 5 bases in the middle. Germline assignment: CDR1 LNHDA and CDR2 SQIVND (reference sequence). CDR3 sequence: CASSIVRETQYF. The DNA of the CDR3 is TGTGCCAGTAGTATAGTTCGGGAGACCCAGTACTTC.

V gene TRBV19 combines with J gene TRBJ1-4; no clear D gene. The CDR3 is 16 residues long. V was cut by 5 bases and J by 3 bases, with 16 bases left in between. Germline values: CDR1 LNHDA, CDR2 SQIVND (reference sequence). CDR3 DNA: TGTGCCAGTAGTGCATCTTTGAACCGGGCTAATGAAAAACTGTTTTTT. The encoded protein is CASSASLNRANEKLFF.

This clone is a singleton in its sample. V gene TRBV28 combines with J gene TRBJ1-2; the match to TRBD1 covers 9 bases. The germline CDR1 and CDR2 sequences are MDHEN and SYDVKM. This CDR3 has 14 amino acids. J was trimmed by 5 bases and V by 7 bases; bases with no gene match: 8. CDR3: CASTRTGVGYGYTF. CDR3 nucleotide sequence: TGTGCCAGCACCCGGACAGGGGTCGGTTATGGCTACACCTTC.

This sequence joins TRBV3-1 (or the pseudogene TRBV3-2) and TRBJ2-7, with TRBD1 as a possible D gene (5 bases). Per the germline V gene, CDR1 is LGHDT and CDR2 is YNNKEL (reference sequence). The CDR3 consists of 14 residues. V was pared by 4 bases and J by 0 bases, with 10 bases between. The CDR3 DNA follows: TGTGCCAGCAGCCCCCAGGGCTACTCCTACGAGCAGTACTTC. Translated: CASSPQGYSYEQYF.

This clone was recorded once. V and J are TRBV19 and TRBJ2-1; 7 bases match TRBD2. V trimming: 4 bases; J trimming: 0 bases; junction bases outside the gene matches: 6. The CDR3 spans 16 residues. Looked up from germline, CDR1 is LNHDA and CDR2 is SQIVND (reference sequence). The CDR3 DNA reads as TGTGCCAGTAGTAAGGCTAGCGGAAGCTCCTACAATGAGCAGTTCTTC. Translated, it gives CASSKASGSSYNEQFF.

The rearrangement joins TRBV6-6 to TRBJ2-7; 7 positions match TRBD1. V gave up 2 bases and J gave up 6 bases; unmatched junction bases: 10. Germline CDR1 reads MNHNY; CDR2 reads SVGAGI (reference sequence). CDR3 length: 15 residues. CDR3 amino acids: CASSYTTGTVSEQYF. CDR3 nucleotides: TGTGCCAGCAGTTACACGACAGGGACGGTAAGCGAGCAGTACTTC.

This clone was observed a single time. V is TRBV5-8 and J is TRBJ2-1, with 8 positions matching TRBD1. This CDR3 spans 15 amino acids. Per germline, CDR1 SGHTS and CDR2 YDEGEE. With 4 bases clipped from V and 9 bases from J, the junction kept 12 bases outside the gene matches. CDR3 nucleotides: TGTGCCAGCAGCCAGGACAGGGATATTGTTTGTGAGCAGTTCTTC. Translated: CASSQDRDIVCEQFF.

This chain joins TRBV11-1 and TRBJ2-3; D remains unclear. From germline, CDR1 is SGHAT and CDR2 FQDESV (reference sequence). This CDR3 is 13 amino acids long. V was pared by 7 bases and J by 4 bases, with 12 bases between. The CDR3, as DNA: TGTGCCAGCACGACACTGATTGCAGATACGCAGTATTTT. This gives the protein CASTTLIADTQYF. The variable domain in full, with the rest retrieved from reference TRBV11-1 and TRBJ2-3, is EAEVAQSPRYKITEKSQAVAFWCDPISGHATLYWYRQILGQGPELLVQFQDESVVDDSQLPKDRFSAERLKGVDSTLKIQPAELGDSAMYLCASTTLIADTQYFGPGTRLTVL.

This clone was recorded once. The CDR3 sequence is CATRTGSTDTQYF. The CDR3 DNA sequence: TGTGCCACCAGGACAGGGTCAACAGATACGCAGTATTTT. The gene calls are TRBV15 and TRBJ2-3, with TRBD1 matching over 7 bases. The CDR3 totals 13 residues. The V segment lost 6 bases and the J segment 3 bases; nucleotides outside the gene matches: 3. Germline CDR1 is LNHNV and CDR2 is YYDKDF (reference sequence). Supplemented by reference TRBV15 and TRBJ2-3, the full variable domain reads DAMVIQNPRYQVTQFGKPVTLSCSQTLNHNVMYWYQQKSSQAPKLLFHYYDKDFNNEADTPDNFQSRRPNTSFCFLDIRSPGLGDTAMYLCATRTGSTDTQYFGPGTRLTVL.

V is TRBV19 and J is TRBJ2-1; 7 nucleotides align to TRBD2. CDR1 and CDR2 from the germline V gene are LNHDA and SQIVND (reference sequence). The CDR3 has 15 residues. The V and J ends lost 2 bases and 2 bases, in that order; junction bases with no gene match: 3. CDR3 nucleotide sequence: TGTGCCAGTAGTATAAGGGAGGGGACCTACAATGAGCAGTTCTTC. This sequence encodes CASSIREGTYNEQFF.